This TCR beta chain was sequenced for a study of blood T cell repertoires in COVID-19. This CDR3 spans 12 amino acids. The V end was cut by 2 bases, the J end by 14 bases, with 13 bases between. CDR1 is MDHEN, CDR2 SYDVKM, per germline. Per the study methods: Using reference gene primer amplification, nucleated cell counts were estimated. Here immunoSEQ multiplex PCR was the method, and the copy in TCRdb shows in-frame clones only, minus some. Clone size and the V and J calls come from that table; the DNA yielded D and trimming. The table includes hundreds of thousands of clones, 80% to 90% detected once. Researchers sorted participants into cohorts using their self-reported clinical history. Recovered participants had two consecutive negative NP/OP PCR tests, healthcare professional clearance, or symptom resolution.

This chain uses TRBV28 with TRBJ2-1; tentatively, D is TRBD2 (7 bases). The specimen was PBMCs or T cells enriched from blood (not recorded which). This clonotype was sampled from a man under 40 who had recovered from COVID-19. The CDR3 DNA is TGTGCCAGCAGTTTAGGGGGGGCAGGGGAGTTCTTC. Protein: CASSLGGAGEFF.